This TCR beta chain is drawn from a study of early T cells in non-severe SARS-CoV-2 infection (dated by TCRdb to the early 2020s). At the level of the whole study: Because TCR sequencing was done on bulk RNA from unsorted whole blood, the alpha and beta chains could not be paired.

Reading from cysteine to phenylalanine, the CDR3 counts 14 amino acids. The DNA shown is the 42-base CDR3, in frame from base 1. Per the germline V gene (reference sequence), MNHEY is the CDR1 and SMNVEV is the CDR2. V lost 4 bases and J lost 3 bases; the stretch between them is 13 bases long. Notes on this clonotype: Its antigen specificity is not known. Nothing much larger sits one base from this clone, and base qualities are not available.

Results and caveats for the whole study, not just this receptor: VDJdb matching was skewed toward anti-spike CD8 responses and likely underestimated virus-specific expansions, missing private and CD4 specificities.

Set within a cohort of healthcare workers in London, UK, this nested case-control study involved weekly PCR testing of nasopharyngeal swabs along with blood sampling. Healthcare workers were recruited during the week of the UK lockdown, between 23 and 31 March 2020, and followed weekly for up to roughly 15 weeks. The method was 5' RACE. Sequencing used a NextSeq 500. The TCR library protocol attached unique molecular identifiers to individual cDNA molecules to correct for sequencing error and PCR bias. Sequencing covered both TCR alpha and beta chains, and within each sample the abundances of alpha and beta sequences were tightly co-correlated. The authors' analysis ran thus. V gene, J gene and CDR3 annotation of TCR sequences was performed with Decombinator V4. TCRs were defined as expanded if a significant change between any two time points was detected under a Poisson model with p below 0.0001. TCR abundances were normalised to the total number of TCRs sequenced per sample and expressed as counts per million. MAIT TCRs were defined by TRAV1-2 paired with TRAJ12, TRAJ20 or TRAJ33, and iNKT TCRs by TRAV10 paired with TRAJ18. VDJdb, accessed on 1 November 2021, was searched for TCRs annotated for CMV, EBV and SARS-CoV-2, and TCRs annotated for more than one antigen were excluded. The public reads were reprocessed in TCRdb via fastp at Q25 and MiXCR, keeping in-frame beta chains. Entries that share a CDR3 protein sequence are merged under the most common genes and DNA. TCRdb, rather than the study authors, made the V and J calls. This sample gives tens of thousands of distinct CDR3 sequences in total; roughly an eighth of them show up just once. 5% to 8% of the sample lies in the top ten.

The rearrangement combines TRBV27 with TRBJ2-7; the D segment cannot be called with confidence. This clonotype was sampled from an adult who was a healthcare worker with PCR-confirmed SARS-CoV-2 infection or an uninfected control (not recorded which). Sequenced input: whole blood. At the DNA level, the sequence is TGTGCCAGCAGTTATAGTCGCGGCAACTACGAGCAGTACTTC. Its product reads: CASSYSRGNYEQYF.